Described below is a single T cell receptor (beta chain) sequence and its context. Profiling relied on immunoSEQ multiplex PCR, and the TCRdb table lists in-frame clones only, not all of them. This table has 260,000 or so clones, 83% appearing once. Germline-derived CDR1 and CDR2 are MGHDK and SYGVNS. The length of the CDR3 is 13 residues. Germline trimming cut 8 bases from V and 4 bases from J; bases unmatched to any gene: 4. The data stem from a study of blood T cell repertoires in COVID-19. About the study: Italy, Spain and the United States were the sources of the convalescent and acute COVID-19 samples.

The sequenced sample consisted of peripheral blood. The receptor was derived from a man at least 80 years old with acute or convalescent COVID-19. The chain combines TRBV25-1 with TRBJ1-5, with 8 bases aligning to TRBD1. CDR3 nucleotide sequence: TGTGCCAGCGGACAGGGAGGAAATCAGCCCCAGCATTTT. Protein product: CASGQGGNQPQHF.